This T cell receptor beta chain is drawn from a study of T cell repertoires in ileal Crohn's disease. Sequencing used immunoSEQ multiplex PCR; TCRdb keeps in-frame clones, though not all of them. The profile covers fewer than 3,000 clones, with around three quarters appearing a single time and more than 30% taken by the ten largest. The CDR3 totals 12 residues. Germline values: CDR1 GTSNPN, CDR2 SVGIG (reference sequence). V was cut by 2 bases and J by 2 bases, with 7 bases left in between. Time point given: neoterminal ileum biopsy at postoperative endoscopy, about 6 months after surgery. The origin of this receptor is an adult with Crohn's disease. Specimen: ileal tissue. This chain uses TRBV30 with TRBJ2-7; D possibly corresponds to TRBD2 (5 bases). The CDR3 sequence: CAWSRGTYEQYF. The DNA of the CDR3 is TGTGCCTGGAGTCGGGGTACCTACGAGCAGTACTTC.